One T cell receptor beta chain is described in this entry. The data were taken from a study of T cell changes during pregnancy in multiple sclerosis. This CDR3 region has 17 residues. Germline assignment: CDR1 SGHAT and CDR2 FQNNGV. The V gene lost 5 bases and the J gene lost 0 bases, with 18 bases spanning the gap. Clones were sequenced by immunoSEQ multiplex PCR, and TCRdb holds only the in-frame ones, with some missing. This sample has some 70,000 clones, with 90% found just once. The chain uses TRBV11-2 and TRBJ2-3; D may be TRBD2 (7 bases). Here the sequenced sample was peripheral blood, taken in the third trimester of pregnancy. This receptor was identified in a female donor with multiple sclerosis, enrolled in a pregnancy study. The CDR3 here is CASSPFGGRGSTDTQYF. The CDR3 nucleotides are TGTGCCAGCAGCCCGTTTGGGGGGCGGGGGAGCACAGATACGCAGTATTTT. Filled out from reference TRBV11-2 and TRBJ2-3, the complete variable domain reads EAGVAQSPRYKIIEKRQSVAFWCNPISGHATLYWYQQILGQGPKLLIQFQNNGVVDDSQLPKDRFSAERLKGVDSTLKIQPAKLEDSAVYLCASSPFGGRGSTDTQYFGPGTRLTVL.